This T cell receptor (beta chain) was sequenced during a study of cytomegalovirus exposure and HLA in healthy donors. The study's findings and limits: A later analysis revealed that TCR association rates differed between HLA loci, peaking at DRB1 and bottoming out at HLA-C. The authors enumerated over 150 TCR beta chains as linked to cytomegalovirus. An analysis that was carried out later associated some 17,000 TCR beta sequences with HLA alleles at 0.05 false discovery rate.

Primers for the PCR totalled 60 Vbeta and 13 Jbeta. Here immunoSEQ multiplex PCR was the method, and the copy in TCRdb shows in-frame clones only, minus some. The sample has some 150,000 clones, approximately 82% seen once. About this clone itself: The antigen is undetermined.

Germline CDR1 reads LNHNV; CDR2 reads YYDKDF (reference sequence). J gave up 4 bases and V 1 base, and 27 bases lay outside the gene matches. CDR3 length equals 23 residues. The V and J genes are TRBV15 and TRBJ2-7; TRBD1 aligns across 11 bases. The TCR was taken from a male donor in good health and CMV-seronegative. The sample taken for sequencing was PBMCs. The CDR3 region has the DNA TGTGCCACCAGCAGAGGCCCCGGGACAGGGGGTTCATCTAACCTCTTTCGGTCGTACGAGCAGTACTTC. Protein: CATSRGPGTGGSSNLFRSYEQYF.